This TCR beta chain was recovered during a study of blood T cell repertoires in COVID-19. About the research overall: Sites across the United States, Italy and Spain contributed samples from acute and convalescent COVID-19. T cells, B-cell-depleted T cells, or PBMCs provided the cDNA or gDNA that served as material.

Authors' analysis steps: Counts of nucleated cells, estimated from reference gene primer amplification, were obtained. Sequencing used immunoSEQ multiplex PCR; TCRdb keeps in-frame clones, though not all of them. V and J calls and clone size are given by that table; D and trimming were obtained from the DNA. The sample carries about 160,000 clones, over 80% recorded once. Germline CDR1 and CDR2: ENHRY and SYGVKD. This CDR3 spans 14 amino acids. Trimming cost V 4 bases and J 2 bases, with 6 bases left between them. The V call is TRBV10-3, the J call TRBJ1-6; no firm D call. This TCR derives from an elderly woman with active or convalescent COVID-19. Sequenced material: peripheral blood. CDR3 coding DNA: TGTGCCATCAGTGTCGTAGCCTATAATTCACCCCTCCACTTT. As protein: CAISVVAYNSPLHF.